This TCR beta chain was sequenced in a study of OX40 agonist ivuxolimab in advanced cancers. About the research overall: Intravenous ivuxolimab was administered to patients every 2 weeks at 0.01 to 10 mg/kg. Patients undergoing dose escalation presented with hepatocellular carcinoma, melanoma, renal cell or head and neck cancer. Study observations and caveats: Among T cells, CD8+ cells averaged more expanded clones than CD4+ cells.

On this clone itself: No antigen is known for it.

Measured with immunoSEQ multiplex PCR; TCRdb has only the in-frame clones, and not every one. The data show 50,000 or so clones, approximately 81% seen once. The V gene's germline CDR1 is SNHLY and CDR2 FYNNEI. V lost 1 base to trimming and J lost 4 bases, with 7 bases between them. The CDR3 spans 14 residues. This TCR derives from an adult with an advanced solid tumor such as melanoma, head and neck, liver or kidney cancer. This chain connects TRBV2 to TRBJ2-2; D is ambiguous. The sample here was CD4+ or CD8+ T cells sorted from blood, taken in a trial of the OX40 agonist ivuxolimab. DNA of the CDR3: TGTGCCAGCAGTGAAGGTTCCCTCACCGGGGAGCTGTTTTTT. Its translation is CASSEGSLTGELFF.